The text below deals with one TCR beta chain. Its antigen has not been determined. Germline and junction disagree at one end, which may indicate a read error. This entry is derived from a study of neurological immune-mediated disorders (dated by TCRdb to 2018 to 2020). Broadly, across the study: Peripheral blood TCR-beta repertoires from HTLV-I-associated myelopathy (HAM/TSP) patients, multiple sclerosis patients and healthy controls were compared by UMI-based sequencing. Alongside PBMC samples, the set of approximately 100 TCR-beta libraries contained longitudinal samples, technical triplicates, and paired CD4+ and CD8+ T-cell subsets that had been sorted. Longitudinal HAM/TSP and healthy donors were sampled at 3 time-points each (about 3-40 month intervals). The cohort included 68 subjects: some 15 with HAM/TSP, approximately 35 with multiple sclerosis, and around 20 healthy controls. General conclusions and limits of the study: TCR clonal expansion was highest in HAM/TSP patients and lowest in MS patients, with MS patients falling below even healthy controls. Across subjects, expanded clones never shared an identical CDR3 amino acid sequence, which suggests that the TCR-beta repertoires in every group were private.

To synthesize cDNA, template-switch 5'RACE was performed with a primer carrying a 10-nucleotide random unique molecular identifier so that each TCR transcript was tagged. Every sequencing run yielded over 170 million TCR-beta sequences covering 15-18 subjects. The RNeasy kit was used to extract total RNA. The KAPA Real-time Library Amplification kit was used to amplify TCR-beta VDJ regions with primers for the TCR constant region and the 5'RACE anchor. Sample indexes and Illumina adaptors were added in a first PCR, and a second PCR then increased library yield. After Ampure bead purification, the TCR product of roughly 650 bp was size-selected on a 2% E-gel SizeSelection system. Before pooling, library quality was checked on a Bioanalyzer, concentration was measured with Qubit, and libraries were quantified with the Kapa Library Quantification kit. An Illumina HiSeq 2500 sequenced the libraries paired-end 2 x 150 bp. To increase sequence diversity, roughly 24-31% phiX was spiked into each library pool. Per the authors' processing: Quality-filtered reads were processed with the UMI-based MiGEC pipeline, which removed over 80% of raw TCR sequences during error correction. IMGT germline references were used for aligning VDJ genes, and each clonotype was defined as a unique CDR3 amino acid sequence together with its V-J genes. Clonal expansion, Shannon diversity, and CDR3 relatedness (CalcPairwiseDistances, ClusterSamples) were evaluated with VDJtools, and phylogenetic trees were built with CLCbio workbench. Expanded clones were defined as having at least 8 unique UMIs, based on coefficient-of-variation modelling across technical triplicates. The raw public data were reprocessed by TCRdb itself: fastp quality trimming at Q25, MiXCR clonotype calling, in-frame beta chains only. Every CDR3 protein is listed once, alongside the most common genes and DNA of its rows. The V and J calls follow TCRdb's processing rather than the paper's. Recorded for this sample are about 53,000 distinct CDR3 sequences; roughly 8.3% of them occurred a single time. The leading ten clones occupy over 1.5% of the sample.

Its CDR3 holds 14 amino acids, cysteine through phenylalanine. Of the read, only the CDR3 DNA is kept; its 42 bases are in frame from base 1. The germline V gene gives CDR1 as MGHDK and CDR2 as SYGVNS. The time point label, read with the paper, signifies: longitudinal time-point 3. Healthy controls were blood bank volunteers in Maryland, USA. For unsorted PBMC libraries, 2 million PBMCs were used after storage in RNAlater at -80 degrees C until RNA extraction. Peripheral blood was subjected to Ficoll-Hypaque density gradient centrifugation to isolate PBMCs, which were then cryopreserved in liquid nitrogen.

The sequencing input was PBMCs. The rearrangement combines TRBV25-1 with TRBJ2-7, with 7 bases matching TRBD1. The sequence derives from a woman aged 40 to 50 in good health. This receptor has the CDR3 CASSGETGYYEQYF. The nucleotide sequence is TGTGCCAGCAGTGGAGAGACAGGGTACTACGAGCAATACTTC.